The 3 T cell receptor beta chains below were found in one sample sequenced in a study of chemoradiotherapy in HPV16-positive cancers. Assay used: immunoSEQ multiplex PCR; TCRdb lists only in-frame clones, some missing. The sample has about 12,000 clones, approximately 79% seen once. The material was obtained from a patient who underwent chemoradiotherapy. Receptors were obtained from a human donor with HPV-associated anogenital cancer.

V and J are TRBV27 and TRBJ2-5; TRBD2 matches at 9 bases. This CDR3 is 15 amino acids long. Germline V gene data show CDR1 as MNHEY and CDR2 as SMNVEV (reference sequence). With 3 bases clipped from V and 1 base from J, the junction kept 3 bases outside the gene matches. This CDR3 is CASSFLAGPQETQYF. The CDR3 DNA reads TGTGCCAGCAGTTTCCTAGCGGGGCCCCAAGAGACCCAGTACTTC.

This clone was counted a single time. This sequence joins TRBV27 and TRBJ2-4; D is unclear. Germline V gene sequence: CDR1 MNHEY, CDR2 SMNVEV (reference sequence). V was pared by 2 bases and J by 7 bases, with 12 bases between. The CDR3 totals 14 residues. The CDR3 DNA is TGTGCCAGCAGTTTAGGACCTTGGGGTAACATTCAGTACTTC. Its translation is CASSLGPWGNIQYF.

This sequence joins TRBV5-1 and TRBJ2-7; 10 nucleotides line up with TRBD2. Germline CDR1 reads SGHRS; CDR2 reads YFSETQ. The CDR3 runs to 15 residues. The V segment lost 0 bases and the J segment 3 bases; nucleotides outside the gene matches: 3. The CDR3 reads CASSLVSSGSYEQYF. In nucleotides, the CDR3 is TGCGCCAGCAGCTTGGTATCTAGCGGGAGCTACGAGCAGTACTTC. The variable domain in full, with the rest retrieved from reference TRBV5-1 and TRBJ2-7, is KAGVTQTPRYLIKTRGQQVTLSCSPISGHRSVSWYQQTPGQGLQFLFEYFSETQRNKGNFPGRFSGRQFSNSRSEMNVSTLELGDSALYLCASSLVSSGSYEQYFGPGTRLTVT.